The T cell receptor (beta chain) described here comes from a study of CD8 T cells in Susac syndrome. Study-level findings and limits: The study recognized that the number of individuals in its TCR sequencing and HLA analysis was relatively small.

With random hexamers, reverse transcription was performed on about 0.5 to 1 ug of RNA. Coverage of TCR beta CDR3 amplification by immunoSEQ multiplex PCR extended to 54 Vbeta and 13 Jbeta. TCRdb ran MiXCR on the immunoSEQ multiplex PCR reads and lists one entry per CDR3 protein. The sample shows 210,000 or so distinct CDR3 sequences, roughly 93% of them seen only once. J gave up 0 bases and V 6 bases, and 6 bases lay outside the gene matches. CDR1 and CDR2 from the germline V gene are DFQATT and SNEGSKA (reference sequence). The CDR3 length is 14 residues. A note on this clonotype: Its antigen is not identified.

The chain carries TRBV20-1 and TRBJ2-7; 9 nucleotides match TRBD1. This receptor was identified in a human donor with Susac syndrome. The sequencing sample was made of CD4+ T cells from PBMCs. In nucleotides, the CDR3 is TGCAGTGCCCTCGGACAGGGGATCTCCTACGAGCAGTACTTC. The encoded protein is CSALGQGISYEQYF.